Listed below are T cell receptor beta chains from one sample, sequenced in a study of blood T cell repertoires in COVID-19. This table comes from immunoSEQ multiplex PCR, and its TCRdb copy is limited to in-frame clones, with some not included. This sample yields about 350,000 clones, of which 87% are seen a single time; approximately 3% belongs to the top ten. The sample was PBMCs or T cells enriched from blood (not recorded which). All receptors come from a woman younger than 45 who had recovered from COVID-19. Both conserved end residues are part of each CDR3. D genes are given only for firm matches. Clone size is shown for a subset of rows, as once, few, many or a class of expanded clone.

clone size,CDR3 length,J gene,D gene,V gene,CDR3 DNA,CDR3 protein
NA,16,TRBJ2-2,TRBD2,TRBV29-1,TGCAGCGGATGGCTACCCGGGACTAGTTTCGCCGGGGAGCTGTTTTTT,CSGWLPGTSFAGELFF
once,14,TRBJ1-5,NA,TRBV3-1/TRBV3-2,TGTGCCAGCAGCCAATCTTTGAGCAATCAGCCCCAGCATTTT,CASSQSLSNQPQHF
NA,14,TRBJ2-1,TRBD2,TRBV18,TGTGCCAGCTCACCTGCAGCGGGAGAGAATGAGCAGTTCTTC,CASSPAAGENEQFF
NA,14,TRBJ1-1,TRBD1,TRBV27,TGTGCCAGCAGTCTCGGGGACAGGGGCCCTGCGGCTTTCTTT,CASSLGDRGPAAFF
NA,11,TRBJ1-6,NA,TRBV30,TGTGCCTGGAGTGTGAGTTCACCCCTCCACTTT,CAWSVSSPLHF
NA,17,TRBJ2-7,TRBD1,TRBV18,TGTGCCAGCTCACCAGGGGACAGCTTCTACGAGAGCTACGAGCAGTACTTC,CASSPGDSFYESYEQYF
NA,13,TRBJ2-7,NA,TRBV28,TGTGCCAGCGGGACACCTCAGCACTACGAGCAGTACTTC,CASGTPQHYEQYF
NA,17,TRBJ1-5,TRBD1,TRBV5-6,TGTGCCAGCAGCTTTGGGTACGGGACAGGGGAATTGCAGCCCCAGCATTTT,CASSFGYGTGELQPQHF
NA,14,TRBJ2-5,TRBD1,TRBV25-1,TGTGCCAGCAGTGGGAGTAGGGGGCGGGAGACCCAGTACTTC,CASSGSRGRETQYF
NA,16,TRBJ2-5,TRBD1,TRBV5-1,TGCGCCAGCAGCCGGAACGGACAGGGGAGCCAAGAGACCCAGTACTTC,CASSRNGQGSQETQYF
NA,14,TRBJ2-7,TRBD1,TRBV6-1,TGTGCCAGCAGTGAAGTGGGGACAGGGTACGAGCAGTACTTC,CASSEVGTGYEQYF
NA,16,TRBJ2-1,TRBD2,TRBV6-4,TGTGCCAGCAGTGACTCGTCACTAGCGGGACGCAATGAGCAGTTCTTC,CASSDSSLAGRNEQFF
NA,12,TRBJ2-2,NA,TRBV20-1,TGCAGTGCTAGTTCCTACACCGGGGAGCTGTTTTTT,CSASSYTGELFF
NA,14,TRBJ1-5,TRBD1,TRBV20-1,TGCAGTGCTAGTACCGGGACAGCGCTTCTTTCCCAGCATTTT,CSASTGTALLSQHF
NA,15,TRBJ2-3,NA,TRBV9,TGTGCCAGCAGGGACGGGAGCGATTCCACAGATACGCAGTATTTT,CASRDGSDSTDTQYF
NA,13,TRBJ1-1,NA,TRBV18,TGTGCCAGCTCACCAAGACAGGACACTGAAGCTTTCTTT,CASSPRQDTEAFF
NA,13,TRBJ1-2,NA,TRBV6-5,TGTGCCAGCAGTTACTCGGGGGGGACTGGCTACACCTTC,CASSYSGGTGYTF
NA,14,TRBJ2-7,TRBD1,TRBV29-1,TGCAGCGTTCGCACCGGGACAGGGGGCGACGAGCAGTACTTC,CSVRTGTGGDEQYF
NA,13,TRBJ1-4,TRBD1,TRBV27,TGTGCCAGCAGTTTGTCAGGGGGGGAAAAACTGTTTTTT,CASSLSGGEKLFF
NA,17,TRBJ2-2,TRBD2,TRBV5-5,TGTGCCAGCAGCTTGGTCCCGGGACTAGCGGGACTCGGGGAGCTGTTTTTT,CASSLVPGLAGLGELFF
NA,15,TRBJ2-5,TRBD2,TRBV24-1,TGTGCCACCAGTGAACTAGCGGGGCCCCAAGAGACCCAGTACTTC,CATSELAGPQETQYF
NA,14,TRBJ1-4,NA,TRBV7-2,TGTGCCAGCAGCCATCAACACCGTAATGAAAAACTGTTTTTT,CASSHQHRNEKLFF
once,14,TRBJ1-2,NA,TRBV6-1,TGTGCCAGCAGTGAATCGCCTCAGGGCTATGGCTACACCTTC,CASSESPQGYGYTF
NA,15,TRBJ2-7,NA,TRBV7-9,TGTGCCAGCGAAGTATCCGGACAGAGTTCCTACGAGCAGTACTTC,CASEVSGQSSYEQYF
NA,14,TRBJ2-1,NA,TRBV6-1,TGTGCCAGCAGTGATGGGGCAGGGCTGGGTGAGCAGTTCTTC,CASSDGAGLGEQFF
NA,15,TRBJ2-5,NA,TRBV5-4,TGTGCCAGCAGCTTGGATCCGGAGACCTGGGAGACCCAGTACTTC,CASSLDPETWETQYF
NA,15,TRBJ2-4,NA,TRBV7-9,TGTGCCAGCAGCCACGGGACAAACACTAAAAACATTCAGTACTTC,CASSHGTNTKNIQYF
NA,13,TRBJ1-2,NA,TRBV28,TGTGCCAGCAGTTCTGAAGACATGACTGGCTACACCTTC,CASSSEDMTGYTF
NA,16,TRBJ2-2,NA,TRBV6-1,TGTGCCAGCAGTGCCGAGACTAGGTTAGACACCGGGGAGCTGTTTTTT,CASSAETRLDTGELFF
NA,11,TRBJ1-3,NA,TRBV7-9,TGTGCCAGCAGCCCCCGGAACACCATATATTTT,CASSPRNTIYF
NA,13,TRBJ1-1,NA,TRBV11-2,TGTGCCAGCAGCGGGGCGGGGTACACTGAAGCTTTCTTT,CASSGAGYTEAFF
NA,15,TRBJ2-1,NA,TRBV7-9,TGTGCCAGCAGCTTAGCCGACAGCCATGTTAATGAGCAGTTCTTC,CASSLADSHVNEQFF
NA,16,TRBJ2-1,NA,TRBV19,TGTGCCAGTAGTATCAATCCTAGCTTGCGCTACAATGAGCAGTTCTTC,CASSINPSLRYNEQFF
NA,14,TRBJ2-3,NA,TRBV7-9,TGTGCCAGCAGCTTAATGGGAGAATCAGATACGCAGTATTTT,CASSLMGESDTQYF
once,14,TRBJ1-2,NA,TRBV4-1,TGCGCCAGCAGCCAAGTAGGCAGCCGACAAGGCTACACCTTC,CASSQVGSRQGYTF
NA,16,TRBJ1-2,TRBD1,TRBV11-2,TGTGCCAGCAGCTTAGGGGGGACAGGAGCTAACTATGGCTACACCTTC,CASSLGGTGANYGYTF
NA,14,TRBJ1-1,NA,TRBV2,TGTGCCAGCAGTGAAACGACAGACGGCACTGAAGCTTTCTTT,CASSETTDGTEAFF
NA,11,TRBJ2-7,TRBD2,TRBV27,TGTGCCAGCCGGACTAGCTACGAGCAGTACTTC,CASRTSYEQYF
NA,13,TRBJ2-1,NA,TRBV25-1,TGTGCCAGCAGTGAAGGGCGGGGGCTTGAGCAGTTCTTC,CASSEGRGLEQFF
NA,13,TRBJ2-7,TRBD2,TRBV5-1,TGCGCCAGCAGGACGGGGGGGAGCTACGAGCAGTACTTC,CASRTGGSYEQYF
NA,12,TRBJ2-7,NA,TRBV29-1,TGCAGCATTAACAGGGAAGGCCACGAGCAGTACTTC,CSINREGHEQYF
NA,16,TRBJ1-2,NA,TRBV12-2,TGTGCAAGTCGCCCTACAAGACAGGGCTGTATCGATGGCTACACCTTC,CASRPTRQGCIDGYTF
few,13,TRBJ2-6,NA,TRBV11-1,TGTGCCAGCAGCTCGGACAGGGCCAACGTCCTGACTTTC,CASSSDRANVLTF
NA,16,TRBJ1-1,TRBD1,TRBV19,TGTGCCAGTAGTATAGACACCCGGGACAGGGGCACTGAAGCTTTCTTT,CASSIDTRDRGTEAFF
NA,14,TRBJ2-2,NA,TRBV28,TGTGCCAGCAGTTTATACGGGTACACCGGGGAGCTGTTTTTT,CASSLYGYTGELFF
NA,17,TRBJ1-1,TRBD1,TRBV24-1,TGTGCCACCAGTGACCCGACTCTACAGGGGATGAACACTGAAGCTTTCTTT,CATSDPTLQGMNTEAFF
NA,12,TRBJ1-1,TRBD1,TRBV19,TGTGCCAGTAGTATAGCCCAGGGGGCGGCTTTCTTT,CASSIAQGAAFF
NA,13,TRBJ1-1,NA,TRBV18,TGTGCCAGCTCACCACAGTCAGACACTGAAGCTTTCTTT,CASSPQSDTEAFF
NA,15,TRBJ2-1,TRBD2,TRBV27,TGTGCCAGCAGCCCAGGACTAGCGGGAGTATATGAGCAGTTCTTC,CASSPGLAGVYEQFF
NA,14,TRBJ1-1,NA,TRBV5-1,TGCGCCAGCAGCTTGGCCACAGGGAACACTGAAGCTTTCTTT,CASSLATGNTEAFF
NA,14,TRBJ2-7,NA,TRBV28,TGTGCCAGCAGGTTTGGGGCTTTAACCTACGAGCAGTACTTC,CASRFGALTYEQYF
once,14,TRBJ1-1,NA,TRBV3-1/TRBV3-2,TGTGCCAGCAGCCTTAATGGGGCGAACACTGAAGCTTTCTTT,CASSLNGANTEAFF
NA,16,TRBJ2-6,TRBD1,TRBV5-4,TGTGCCAGCAGCTTAGGGGGCCTATCCGGGGCCAACGTCCTGACTTTC,CASSLGGLSGANVLTF
NA,16,TRBJ2-7,NA,TRBV27,TGTGCCAGCAGCGCCGCGGCATTATTCGGGGGTCGTGAGCAGTACTTC,CASSAAALFGGREQYF
once,17,TRBJ2-3,NA,TRBV5-4,TGTGCCAGCAGCTTGGTCGTCGATTGGGTGGAGGGAGATACGCAGTATTTT,CASSLVVDWVEGDTQYF
NA,15,TRBJ2-7,NA,TRBV7-9,TGTGCCAGCAGCTTAGGCCAGGGCACTGACTACGAGCAGTACTTC,CASSLGQGTDYEQYF
NA,12,TRBJ2-1,NA,TRBV14,TGTGCCAGCAGCCAAGAAGGGGATGAGCAGTTCTTC,CASSQEGDEQFF
NA,14,TRBJ2-7,NA,TRBV18,TGTGCCAGCTCACCTGGGGGGAGCTCCTACGAGCAGTACTTC,CASSPGGSSYEQYF
NA,14,TRBJ2-3,NA,TRBV27,TGTGCCAGCAGTTTGTTTGGGACATCAAATACGCAGTATTTT,CASSLFGTSNTQYF